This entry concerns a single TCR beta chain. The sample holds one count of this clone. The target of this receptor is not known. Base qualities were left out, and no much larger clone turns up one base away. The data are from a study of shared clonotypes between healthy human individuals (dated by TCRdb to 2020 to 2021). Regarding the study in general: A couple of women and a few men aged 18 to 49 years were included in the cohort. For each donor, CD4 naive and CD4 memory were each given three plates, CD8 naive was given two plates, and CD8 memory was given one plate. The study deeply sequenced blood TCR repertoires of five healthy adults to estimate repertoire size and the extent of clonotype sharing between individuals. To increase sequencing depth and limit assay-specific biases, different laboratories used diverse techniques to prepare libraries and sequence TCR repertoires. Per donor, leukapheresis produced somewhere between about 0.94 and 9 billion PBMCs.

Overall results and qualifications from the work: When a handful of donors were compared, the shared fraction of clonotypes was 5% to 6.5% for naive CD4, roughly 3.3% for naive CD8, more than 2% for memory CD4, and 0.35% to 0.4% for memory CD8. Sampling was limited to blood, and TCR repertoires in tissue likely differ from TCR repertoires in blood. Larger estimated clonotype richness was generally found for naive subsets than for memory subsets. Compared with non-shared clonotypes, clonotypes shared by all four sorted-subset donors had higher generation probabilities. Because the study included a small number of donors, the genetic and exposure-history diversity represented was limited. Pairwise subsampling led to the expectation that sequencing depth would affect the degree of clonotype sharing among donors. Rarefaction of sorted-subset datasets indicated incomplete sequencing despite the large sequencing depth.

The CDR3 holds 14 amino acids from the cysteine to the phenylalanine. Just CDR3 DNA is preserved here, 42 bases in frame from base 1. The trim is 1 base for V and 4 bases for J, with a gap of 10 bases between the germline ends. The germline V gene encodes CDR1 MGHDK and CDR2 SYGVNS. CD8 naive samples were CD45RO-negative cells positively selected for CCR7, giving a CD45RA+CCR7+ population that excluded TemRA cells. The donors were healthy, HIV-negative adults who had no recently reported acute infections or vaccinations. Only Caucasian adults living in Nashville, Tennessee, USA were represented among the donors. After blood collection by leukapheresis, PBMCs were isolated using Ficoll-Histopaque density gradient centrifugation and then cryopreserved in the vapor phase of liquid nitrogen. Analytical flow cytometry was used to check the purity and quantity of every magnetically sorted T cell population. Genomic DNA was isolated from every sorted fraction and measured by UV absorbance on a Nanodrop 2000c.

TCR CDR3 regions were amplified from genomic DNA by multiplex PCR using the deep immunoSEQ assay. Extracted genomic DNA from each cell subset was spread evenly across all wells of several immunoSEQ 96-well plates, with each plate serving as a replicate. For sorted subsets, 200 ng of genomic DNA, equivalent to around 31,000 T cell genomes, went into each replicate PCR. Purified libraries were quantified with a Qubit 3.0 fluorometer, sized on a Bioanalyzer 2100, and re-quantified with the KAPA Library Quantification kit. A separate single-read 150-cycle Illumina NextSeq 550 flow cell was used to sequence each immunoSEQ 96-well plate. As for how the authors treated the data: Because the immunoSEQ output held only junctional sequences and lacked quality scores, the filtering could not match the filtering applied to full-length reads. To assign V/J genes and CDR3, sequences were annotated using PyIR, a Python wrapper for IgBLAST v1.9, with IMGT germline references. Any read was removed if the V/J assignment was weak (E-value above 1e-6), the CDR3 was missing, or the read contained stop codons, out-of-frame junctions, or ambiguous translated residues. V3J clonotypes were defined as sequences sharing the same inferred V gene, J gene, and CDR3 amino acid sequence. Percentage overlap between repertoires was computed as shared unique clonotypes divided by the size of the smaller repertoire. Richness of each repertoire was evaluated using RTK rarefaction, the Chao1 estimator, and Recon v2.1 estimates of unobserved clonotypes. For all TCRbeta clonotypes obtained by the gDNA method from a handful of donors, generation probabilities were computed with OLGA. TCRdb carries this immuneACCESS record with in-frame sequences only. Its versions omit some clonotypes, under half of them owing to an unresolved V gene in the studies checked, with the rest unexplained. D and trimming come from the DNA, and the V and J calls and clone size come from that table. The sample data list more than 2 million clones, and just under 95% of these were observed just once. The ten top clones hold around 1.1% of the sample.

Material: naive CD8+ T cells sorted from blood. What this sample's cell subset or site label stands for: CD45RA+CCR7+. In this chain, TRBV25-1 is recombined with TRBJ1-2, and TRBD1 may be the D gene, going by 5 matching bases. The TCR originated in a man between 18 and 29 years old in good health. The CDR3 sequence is CASSELGRSYGYTF. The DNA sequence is TGTGCCAGCAGTGAATTGGGACGGTCCTATGGCTACACCTTC.